The rows below give T cell receptor beta chains drawn from one sample of a study of T cell responses to AZD1222 COVID-19 vaccine. Clones were read by immunoSEQ multiplex PCR, and TCRdb kept only the in-frame ones, dropping some. This table holds roughly 130,000 clones, around 90% found once. The input for sequencing was peripheral blood, taken on day 0 of AZD1222 vaccination. These receptors all come from an adult in good health. The CDR3 runs from the conserved cysteine through the conserved F or W. A D gene is named only where the DNA matches it firmly. The size entry is marked missing in some rows and otherwise reads once, few, many or a size class.

v_call	d_call	j_call	clone_size	cdr3_aa	cdr3_nt
TRBV28	.	TRBJ1-6	.	CASLPGSYNSPLHF	TGTGCCAGCCTACCAGGCTCCTATAATTCACCCCTCCACTTT
TRBV5-1	TRBD1	TRBJ1-5	.	CASSSSGGDQPQHF	TGCGCCAGCAGCTCTTCAGGGGGCGATCAGCCCCAGCATTTT
TRBV9	TRBD2	TRBJ2-7	.	CASSVATSGESYEQYF	TGTGCCAGCAGCGTAGCTACGAGCGGGGAGTCCTACGAGCAGTACTTC
TRBV18	.	TRBJ2-7	.	CASSPTVSSYEQYF	TGTGCCAGCTCACCCACAGTGTCCTCCTACGAGCAGTACTTC
TRBV6-5	.	TRBJ1-1	once	CASSYWGNTEAFF	TGTGCCAGCAGTTACTGGGGGAACACTGAAGCTTTCTTT
TRBV19	.	TRBJ1-4	.	CASSTGLNAEKLFF	TGTGCCAGTAGTACGGGACTTAATGCTGAAAAACTGTTTTTT
TRBV7-8	.	TRBJ2-7	.	CASSRIIKAGPSYEQYF	TGTGCCAGCAGCCGAATAATAAAGGCGGGTCCATCCTACGAGCAGTACTTC
TRBV9	TRBD1	TRBJ1-2	few	CASSPSMTGVGNHGYTF	TGTGCCAGCAGCCCTTCGATGACAGGGGTGGGAAACCATGGCTACACCTTC
TRBV2	TRBD1	TRBJ2-6	.	CASRTDRAGANVLTF	TGTGCCAGCAGGACTGACAGGGCTGGGGCCAACGTCCTGACTTTC
TRBV18	.	TRBJ1-4	.	CASSPPGDPTNEKLFF	TGTGCCAGCTCACCACCCGGCGACCCAACTAATGAAAAACTGTTTTTT
TRBV21-1	.	TRBJ1-3	.	CASSNRVGGGNTIYF	.
TRBV6-5	.	TRBJ2-2	.	CASSSQNTGELFF	TGTGCCAGCAGCTCTCAGAATACCGGGGAGCTGTTTTTT
TRBV28	.	TRBJ1-2	.	CASSLGGPYGYTF	TGTGCCAGCAGTCTCGGGGGTCCCTATGGCTACACCTTC
TRBV28	TRBD1	TRBJ1-6	.	CASKFQGGGSLNSPLHF	TGTGCCAGCAAGTTTCAAGGGGGCGGTTCGCTTAATTCACCCCTCCACTTT
TRBV4-1	TRBD1	TRBJ1-1	.	CASSRVDRENTEAFF	TGCGCCAGCAGCCGGGTTGACAGGGAGAACACTGAAGCTTTCTTT
TRBV3-1/TRBV3-2	.	TRBJ2-2	once	CASSQETGTATGELFF	TGTGCCAGCAGCCAAGAGACTGGGACCGCCACCGGGGAGCTGTTTTTT
TRBV20-1	.	TRBJ1-2	.	CSARGPYGYTF	TGCAGTGCTAGGGGGCCCTATGGCTACACCTTC
TRBV6-1	.	TRBJ2-7	.	CASSEVWVGSYEQYF	TGTGCCAGCAGTGAAGTATGGGTTGGCTCCTACGAGCAGTACTTC
TRBV29-1	.	TRBJ1-4	.	CSVEQLGTDMGKLFF	TGCAGCGTTGAACAGTTGGGGACGGACATGGGAAAACTGTTTTTT
TRBV5-5	.	TRBJ2-1	.	CASSPVMNEQFF	TGTGCCAGCAGTCCGGTCATGAATGAGCAGTTCTTC
TRBV7-2	.	TRBJ1-3	.	CASSPGRSIYF	TGTGCCAGCAGCCCTGGGAGGTCCATATATTTT
TRBV5-1	TRBD2	TRBJ2-1	.	CASSLPSGGAGEQFF	TGCGCCAGCAGCCTACCTAGCGGGGGGGCTGGTGAGCAGTTCTTC
TRBV7-2	.	TRBJ2-7	.	CASSSGVSSSYEQYF	TGTGCCAGCAGCTCAGGGGTTTCCTCCTCCTACGAGCAGTACTTC
TRBV5-6	.	TRBJ2-5	.	CASSLDRARAQYF	TGTGCCAGCAGCCTTGACCGGGCGAGGGCCCAGTACTTC
TRBV27	TRBD1	TRBJ1-5	.	CASSLTRQGGNQPQHF	TGTGCCAGCAGTCTGACTCGACAGGGGGGCAATCAGCCCCAGCATTTT
TRBV6-5	.	TRBJ1-2	.	CASMMALQSGGYTF	TGTGCCAGCATGATGGCTCTACAAAGCGGTGGCTACACCTTC
TRBV6-5	TRBD2	TRBJ2-3	.	CASSRLATTDTQYF	TGTGCCAGCAGCCGACTAGCAACCACAGATACGCAGTATTTT